This TCR beta chain was captured by sequencing in a study of cytomegalovirus exposure and HLA in healthy donors. Both 60 Vbeta primers and 13 Jbeta primers went into the PCR. TCRdb keeps only in-frame clones here, not all; method: immunoSEQ multiplex PCR. The table records fewer than 150,000 clones, 60% to 80% of them present only once. The trim removed 5 bases at V and 3 bases at J, leaving 3 bases unmatched. The CDR3 is 13 amino acids. Germline values: CDR1 SGHNT, CDR2 YYREEE (reference sequence). Material: PBMCs. The J gene is TRBJ1-2, the V gene TRBV5-4; 8 nucleotides agree with TRBD1. The receptor comes from a woman between 50 and 59 years old in good health and CMV-seronegative. The CDR3 loop is CASSQDRDYGYTF. The CDR3 nucleotides are TGTGCCAGCAGTCAGGACAGGGACTATGGCTACACCTTC.